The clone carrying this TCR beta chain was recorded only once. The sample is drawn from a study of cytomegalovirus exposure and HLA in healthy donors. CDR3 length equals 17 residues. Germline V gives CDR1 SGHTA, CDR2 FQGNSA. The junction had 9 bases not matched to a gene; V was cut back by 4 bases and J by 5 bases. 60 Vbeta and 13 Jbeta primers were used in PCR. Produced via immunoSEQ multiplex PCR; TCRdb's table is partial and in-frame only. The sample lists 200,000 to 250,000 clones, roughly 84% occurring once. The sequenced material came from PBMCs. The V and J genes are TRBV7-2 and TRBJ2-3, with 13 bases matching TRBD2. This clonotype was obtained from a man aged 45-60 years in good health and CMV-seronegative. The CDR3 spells CASSWGTSGATRDTQYF. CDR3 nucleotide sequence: TGTGCCAGCAGCTGGGGGACTAGCGGGGCCACAAGAGATACGCAGTATTTT.